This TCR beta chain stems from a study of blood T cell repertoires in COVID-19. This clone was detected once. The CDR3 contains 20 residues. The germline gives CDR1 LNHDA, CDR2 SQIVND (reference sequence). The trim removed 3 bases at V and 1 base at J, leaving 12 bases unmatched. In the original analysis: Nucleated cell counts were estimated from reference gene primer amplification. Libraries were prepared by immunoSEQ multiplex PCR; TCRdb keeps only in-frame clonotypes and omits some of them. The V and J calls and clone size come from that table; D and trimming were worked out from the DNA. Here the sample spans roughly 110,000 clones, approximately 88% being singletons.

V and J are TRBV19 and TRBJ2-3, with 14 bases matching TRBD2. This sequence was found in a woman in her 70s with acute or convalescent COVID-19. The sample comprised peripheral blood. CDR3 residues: CASSIAGWTSGGPGTDTQYF. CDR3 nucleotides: TGTGCCAGTAGTATTGCGGGCTGGACTAGCGGGGGGCCGGGCACAGATACGCAGTATTTT.